These T cell receptor beta chains were read from a single sample in a study of blood T cell repertoires in COVID-19. Measured with immunoSEQ multiplex PCR; TCRdb has only the in-frame clones, and not every one. This sample yields around 22,000 clones, of which around 92% are seen a single time; 3% to 3.5% belongs to the top ten. Sequencing was performed on peripheral blood. These receptors came from a woman in her 70s with active COVID-19. CDR3s include the opening cysteine and the closing phenylalanine or tryptophan. D genes are given only for firm matches. Clone size is given for some rows only: seen once, a few or many times, or a class if the clone is expanded.

cdr3_aa cdr3_nt d_call j_call clone_size cdr3_length v_call
CSVADRSYNEQFF TGCAGCGTTGCGGACAGGTCTTACAATGAGCAGTTCTTC TRBD1 TRBJ2-1 - 13 TRBV29-1
CASSSTGRNEQFF TGTGCCAGCAGTTCGACTGGTAGGAATGAGCAGTTCTTC - TRBJ2-1 once 13 TRBV27
CASSEGWGQGSNQPQHF TGTGCCAGCAGTGAAGGATGGGGACAGGGAAGCAATCAGCCCCAGCATTTT TRBD1 TRBJ1-5 - 17 TRBV6-1
CASSRLTGTGFTLGYTF TGTGCCAGCAGCCGCCTAACCGGGACAGGGTTTACCTTGGGCTACACCTTC TRBD1 TRBJ1-2 - 17 TRBV3-1/TRBV3-2
CASTSSTGVEAFF TGTGCCAGCACCTCCTCTACAGGGGTTGAAGCTTTCTTT TRBD1 TRBJ1-1 - 13 TRBV12-3/TRBV12-4
CASKRDDEQFF TGCGCCAGCAAGCGGGATGATGAGCAGTTCTTC TRBD2 TRBJ2-1 - 11 TRBV10-1
CASSPGLAQYNEQFF TGCGCCAGCAGCCCGGGACTAGCGCAATACAATGAGCAGTTCTTC TRBD2 TRBJ2-1 - 15 TRBV4-1
CSASAGTSGRAWNEQFF TGCAGTGCTAGTGCCGGGACTAGCGGGAGGGCTTGGAATGAGCAGTTCTTC TRBD2 TRBJ2-1 - 17 TRBV20-1
CASSPPLALPYEQYF TGTGCCAGCAGCCCACCACTAGCGCTTCCCTACGAGCAGTACTTC TRBD2 TRBJ2-7 - 15 TRBV9
CASSLIPGTVGNEQFF TGTGCCAGCAGCCTAATTCCCGGGACAGTGGGGAATGAGCAGTTCTTC TRBD1 TRBJ2-1 - 16 TRBV3-1/TRBV3-2
CASSPGTSGIQETQYF TGTGCCAGCTCACCGGGGACTAGCGGGATCCAAGAGACCCAGTACTTC TRBD2 TRBJ2-5 - 16 TRBV18
CASSHSESQYF TGTGCCAGCAGCCACTCCGAGTCCCAGTACTTC - TRBJ2-5 - 11 TRBV3-1/TRBV3-2
CASNQKSGTDDNEQFF TGTGCCAGCAACCAAAAGTCTGGGACAGACGACAATGAGCAGTTCTTC TRBD1 TRBJ2-1 - 16 TRBV6-6
CASSFGQLGGELFF TGTGCCAGCAGTTTTGGGCAGTTAGGCGGGGAGCTGTTTTTT - TRBJ2-2 - 14 TRBV28
CASSPSTGGYEQYF TGTGCCAGTAGTCCTTCGACAGGGGGATACGAGCAGTACTTC TRBD1 TRBJ2-7 - 14 TRBV19
CASSTGTGETQYF TGTGCCAGCAGCACCGGGACAGGAGAGACCCAGTACTTC TRBD1 TRBJ2-5 - 13 TRBV7-9
CASSIGPTGQYF TGTGCCAGCAGCATAGGACCTACGGGGCAGTACTTC - TRBJ2-7 - 12 TRBV7-2
CTTNGAGDYEQYF TGTACCACCAACGGGGCGGGGGACTACGAGCAGTACTTC TRBD2 TRBJ2-7 - 13 TRBV6-5
CASSRTQEETQYF TGTGCCAGCAGCAGGACTCAGGAAGAGACCCAGTACTTC - TRBJ2-5 - 13 TRBV3-1/TRBV3-2
CASSEPGQAGNEQFF TGTGCCAGCAGTGAACCGGGACAAGCGGGGAATGAGCAGTTCTTC - TRBJ2-1 - 15 TRBV28
CASSENPGYSNQPQHF TGTGCCAGCAGTGAAAACCCGGGTTATAGCAATCAGCCCCAGCATTTT - TRBJ1-5 once 16 TRBV6-1
CASSPGAGIRYEQYF TGTGCCAGCTCACCCGGGGCGGGGATTCGCTACGAGCAGTACTTC - TRBJ2-7 - 15 TRBV18
CASSLRGPEAFF TGCGCCAGCAGCCTCAGGGGGCCTGAAGCTTTCTTT TRBD1 TRBJ1-1 - 12 TRBV5-1
CASSLGTDNEQFF TGTGCCAGCAGCCTTGGGACAGACAATGAGCAGTTCTTC TRBD1 TRBJ2-1 - 13 TRBV7-9
CASRGRETSYEQYF TGCGCCAGCAGGGGCAGGGAAACCTCCTACGAGCAGTACTTC - TRBJ2-7 - 14 TRBV5-1